This T cell receptor beta chain was recovered during a study of blood T cell repertoires in COVID-19. Study summary: PBMCs, B-cell-depleted T cells, or T cells provided the cDNA or gDNA that made up the material.

This CDR3 region has 13 residues. After removal of 5 bases from V and 6 bases from J, the junction contained 3 bases not matched to a gene. CDR1 is MGHDK, CDR2 SYGVNS, per germline. Assay: immunoSEQ multiplex PCR; the TCRdb copy retains only in-frame clones and omits some. In the table there are approximately 260,000 clones, 85% to 90% of which are singletons. The V call is TRBV25-1, the J call TRBJ2-2, with 7 nucleotides matching TRBD2. The source is a woman aged 60 to 75 who had recovered from COVID-19. Sequencing was done on a sample of PBMCs or T cells enriched from blood (not recorded which). CDR3 in amino acids: CASSRRESGELFF. The CDR3 DNA reads TGTGCCAGCAGTAGGCGGGAGTCCGGGGAGCTGTTTTTT.